This T cell receptor (beta chain) derives from a study of cytomegalovirus exposure and HLA in healthy donors. Study-level points and caveats: Cytomegalovirus association was listed for 170 or so TCR beta chains. Most TCR sequences showed up rarely, but some public TCRs showed up in many donors. The classifier reportedly diagnosed cytomegalovirus status with high sensitivity and specificity.

Germline values: CDR1 MNHEY, CDR2 SVGAGI. The V and J ends lost 2 bases and 1 base, in that order; junction bases with no gene match: 6. The CDR3 consists of 16 residues. The table came from immunoSEQ multiplex PCR; TCRdb's copy has only in-frame clones and leaves some out. The sample includes 110,000 to 150,000 clones, approximately 94% of them seen just once. In regard to this clone: Its antigen remains unknown.

Sequenced material: PBMCs. The chain couples TRBV6-5 to TRBJ2-5; 8 nucleotides agree with TRBD1. The sequence derives from a man between 18 and 29 years old in good health and CMV-seropositive. The chain's CDR3 is CASSYGQGAIQETQYF. CDR3 bases: TGTGCCAGCAGTTACGGGCAGGGGGCTATCCAAGAGACCCAGTACTTC.